This T cell receptor (beta chain) appears in the sequencing data of a study of OX40 agonist ivuxolimab in advanced cancers. Study background: One patient with hepatocellular carcinoma and two with cutaneous melanoma, three in all, had partial responses.

Collection of blood occurred at baseline, at cycle 4 day 1, and at cycle 7 day 1. For this clone: Its target is unknown.

Per germline, CDR1 MNHEY and CDR2 SVGAGI. Trimming took 7 bases from V and 7 from J, leaving 14 bases between them. The CDR3 contains 14 residues. The protocol was immunoSEQ multiplex PCR, while the TCRdb copy is restricted to in-frame clones and leaves out a portion. The table records tens of thousands of clones, roughly 90% of them present only once. Findings and limits, study-wide: Low normalized T-cell clonal expansion also characterized some of the nonresponders. Dose levels from 0.1 to 3.0 mg/kg saw CD4+ and CD8+ blood T cells expand clonally by week 6.

The starting material was CD4+ or CD8+ T cells sorted from blood, obtained in a trial of the OX40 agonist ivuxolimab. The V gene is TRBV6-5, the J gene TRBJ1-6, with D perhaps TRBD1 (5 bases). The clonotype was recovered from an adult with an advanced solid tumor such as melanoma, head and neck, liver or kidney cancer. CDR3 protein: CASKPGPRNSPLHF. The CDR3 DNA is TGTGCCAGCAAACCGGGACCGAGAAATTCACCCCTCCACTTT.